This passage covers 30 T cell receptor beta chains from one sample sequenced in a study of brain T cells in children with intractable seizures. Profiling relied on immunoSEQ multiplex PCR, and the TCRdb table lists in-frame clones only, not all of them. The sample includes 110,000 or so clones, 85% to 95% seen only once; the top ten take 3.8%. Sample: peripheral blood, taken at surgery. The source is a boy under three years old with hemimegalencephaly and intractable seizures.

The V call is TRBV5-6, the J call TRBJ1-1; no firm D call. Germline V lookup: CDR1 SGHDT, CDR2 YYEEEE. The V end was cut by 0 bases, the J end by 4 bases, with 7 bases between. CDR3 size: 13 residues. CDR3 in amino acids: CASSLGTGTEAFF. The CDR3 DNA follows: TGTGCCAGCAGCTTGGGGACGGGCACTGAAGCTTTCTTT.

The chain couples TRBV5-8 to TRBJ1-1, with TRBD1 matching over 8 bases. J was trimmed by 2 bases and V by 0 bases; bases with no gene match: 3. The CDR3 sequence is 15 residues long. The germline V gene encodes CDR1 SGHTS and CDR2 YDEGEE. This chain's CDR3 is CASSLGGTGNTEAFF. The CDR3 DNA follows: TGTGCCAGCAGCTTGGGTGGGACAGGTAACACTGAAGCTTTCTTT.

The CDR3 protein is CASSITDTQYF. CDR3 coding DNA: TGTGCCAGCAGTATCACAGATACGCAGTATTTT. The rearrangement joins TRBV6-5 to TRBJ2-3; no firm D call. Germline V gene lookup returns CDR1 MNHEY and CDR2 SVGAGI. CDR3 length: 11 residues. Between the trimmed V and J ends, which lost 5 bases and 2 bases, there was a span of 2 bases.

This rearrangement joins TRBV6-5 to TRBJ2-7, with 8 nucleotides matching TRBD1. The CDR3 has 14 residues. The J segment lost 3 bases and the V segment lost 6 bases, leaving 7 bases of the junction unmatched. Germline loops: CDR1 MNHEY, CDR2 SVGAGI. The CDR3 DNA reads TGTGCCAGCAGACTGGACAGGGCTTACTACGAGCAGTACTTC. This codes for CASRLDRAYYEQYF.

V usage is TRBV7-9 and J usage is TRBJ1-1, with unresolved D. The germline V and J ends were trimmed by 5 bases and 4 bases, with 8 bases remaining between them. The CDR3 is made up of 12 amino acids. The V gene's germline CDR1 is SEHNR and CDR2 FQNEAQ (reference sequence). CDR3 residues: CASSEWATEAFF. CDR3 coding DNA: TGTGCCAGCAGCGAGTGGGCCACTGAAGCTTTCTTT.

This clone has only one observation. This sequence joins TRBV7-9 and TRBJ2-1; the match to TRBD1 covers 8 bases. Germline trimming cut 2 bases from V and 6 bases from J; bases unmatched to any gene: 12. The CDR3 consists of 17 residues. Germline CDR1 is SEHNR and CDR2 is FQNEAQ (reference sequence). The CDR3 protein is CASSLTQGAWTINEQFF. CDR3 DNA sequence: TGTGCCAGCAGCTTAACCCAGGGGGCTTGGACTATCAATGAGCAGTTCTTC. Supplemented by reference TRBV7-9 and TRBJ2-1, the full variable domain reads DTGVSQNPRHKITKRGQNVTFRCDPISEHNRLYWYRQTLGQGPEFLTYFQNEAQLEKSRLLSDRFSAERPKGSFSTLEIQRTEQGDSAMYLCASSLTQGAWTINEQFFGPGTRLTVL.

J is TRBJ2-2 and V is TRBV9; 7 bases map to TRBD1. The junction had 10 bases not matched to a gene; V was cut back by 4 bases and J by 7 bases. Germline V gene sequence: CDR1 SGDLS, CDR2 YYNGEE. This CDR3 is built from 15 residues. The CDR3 DNA is TGTGCCAGCAGCATCGAGGGGGCGCAGAGCGGGGAGCTGTTTTTT. Amino acids: CASSIEGAQSGELFF.

The chain is built from TRBV7-9 and TRBJ1-3, with TRBD1 identical over 9 bases. This CDR3 contains 18 residues. The V segment lost 1 base and the J segment 2 bases; nucleotides outside the gene matches: 9. The germline V gene has CDR1 SEHNR and CDR2 FQNEAQ (reference sequence). CDR3 bases: TGTGCCAGCAGCTTAGGGGGGCTACAGGGGGCCCCTGGAAACACCATATATTTT. The encoded protein is CASSLGGLQGAPGNTIYF.

This chain links TRBV29-1 with TRBJ2-3, with D possibly being TRBD1 (6 bases). Germline CDR1 reads SQVTM; CDR2 reads ANQGSEA. Trimming removed 4 bases from V and 0 bases from J, with 17 bases in between. The CDR3 is made up of 16 amino acids. The CDR3 DNA reads as TGCAGCGTTGGCCCCCCGGACAGTCCTAGCACAGATACGCAGTATTTT. Protein sequence: CSVGPPDSPSTDTQYF.

The rearrangement links TRBV6-5 to TRBJ1-1; D is unclear. This CDR3 has 13 amino acids. Trimming cost V 0 bases and J 10 bases, with 12 bases left between them. CDR1 is MNHEY and CDR2 is SVGAGI in the germline V gene. The CDR3 DNA reads as TGTGCCAGCAGTTACTCGAGCGGGCTGGGAGCTTTCTTT. Translation: CASSYSSGLGAFF.

The chain recombines TRBV10-3 with TRBJ2-7; D is unclear. The germline CDR1 and CDR2 sequences are ENHRY and SYGVKD. The germline V and J ends were trimmed by 8 bases and 7 bases, with 12 bases remaining between them. CDR3 length: 11 residues. The CDR3 region is CAIATPGEQYF. DNA of the CDR3: TGTGCCATCGCAACCCCCGGGGAGCAGTACTTC.

The V gene is TRBV27, the J gene TRBJ2-1; TRBD2 is a possible D gene (5 bases). Trimming left V 6 bases short and J 0 bases short, with 15 bases between. Germline CDR1 MNHEY, CDR2 SMNVEV (reference sequence). This CDR3 has 16 residues. The CDR3 region has the DNA TGTGCCAGCAGACCTCTAGCCATTCTCTCCTACAATGAGCAGTTCTTC. Its protein product is CASRPLAILSYNEQFF.

The CDR3 nucleotides are TGTGCCACCAGTGATTTGAACAGGGATTATCGGCCCCAGCATTTT. This codes for CATSDLNRDYRPQHF. The gene calls are TRBV24-1 and TRBJ1-5; TRBD1 is a possible D gene (6 bases). Germline V gives CDR1 KGHDR, CDR2 SFDVKD. V was shortened by 0 bases and J by 9 bases, with 14 bases between the two germline ends. The CDR3 extends over 15 amino acids.

CDR3 DNA sequence: TGCGCCAGCGTCTCCGGACAGGGGAGCATGAACACTGAAGCTTTCTTT. Protein sequence: CASVSGQGSMNTEAFF. The chain carries TRBV5-1 and TRBJ1-1; TRBD1 agrees at 9 bases. The CDR3 is 16 residues long. CDR1 and CDR2 (germline): SGHRS, YFSETQ. Trimming cost V 7 bases and J 0 bases; bases outside gene matches: 10. The whole variable domain, remainder taken from reference TRBV5-1 and TRBJ1-1, is KAGVTQTPRYLIKTRGQQVTLSCSPISGHRSVSWYQQTPGQGLQFLFEYFSETQRNKGNFPGRFSGRQFSNSRSEMNVSTLELGDSALYLCASVSGQGSMNTEAFFGQGTRLTVV.

The rearrangement joins TRBV6-1 to TRBJ1-1; the D is unclear. The CDR3 totals 12 residues. Trimming left V 3 bases short and J 2 bases short, with 4 bases between. Germline V gene sequence: CDR1 MNHNS, CDR2 SASEGT. The CDR3 reads CASSDLNTEAFF. In nucleotides, the CDR3 is TGTGCCAGCAGTGATTTAAACACTGAAGCTTTCTTT.

This clone came up once. J is TRBJ1-6 and V is TRBV30; TRBD1 is a possible D gene (5 bases). Germline V gives CDR1 GTSNPN, CDR2 SVGIG (reference sequence). The length of the CDR3 is 12 residues. The V and J ends lost 3 bases and 10 bases respectively, with 10 bases between them. The CDR3 sequence is CAWSGGGSPLHF. Written as DNA, the CDR3 is TGTGCCTGGAGCGGGGGGGGATCACCCCTCCACTTT.

The chain is built from TRBV19 and TRBJ2-1, with 10 positions matching TRBD1. The CDR3 is 13 residues long. Per germline, CDR1 LNHDA and CDR2 SQIVND (reference sequence). The J segment lost 9 bases and the V segment lost 5 bases, leaving 4 bases of the junction unmatched. CDR3 DNA sequence: TGTGCCAGTAGTCGGACAGGGGGGAGTGAGCAGTTCTTC. It is translated as CASSRTGGSEQFF. The variable domain in full, completed from reference TRBV19 and TRBJ2-1, reads DGGITQSPKYLFRKEGQNVTLSCEQNLNHDAMYWYRQDPGQGLRLIYYSQIVNDFQKGDIAEGYSVSREKKESFPLTVTSAQKNPTAFYLCASSRTGGSEQFFGPGTRLTVL.

The genes are TRBV11-2 and TRBJ1-6; 8 bases agree with TRBD1. V was clipped by 2 bases and J by 10 bases; unmatched bases: 7. This CDR3 has 15 residues. Looked up from germline, CDR1 is SGHAT and CDR2 is FQNNGV. As DNA, the CDR3 is TGTGCCAGCAGCTTATTGGACAGGGTAGGGTCACCCCTCCACTTT. Translation gives CASSLLDRVGSPLHF. Full variable domain (outside the CDR3, taken from reference TRBV11-2 and TRBJ1-6): EAGVAQSPRYKIIEKRQSVAFWCNPISGHATLYWYQQILGQGPKLLIQFQNNGVVDDSQLPKDRFSAERLKGVDSTLKIQPAKLEDSAVYLCASSLLDRVGSPLHFGNGTRLTVT.

V gene TRBV4-1 combines with J gene TRBJ2-1; perhaps TRBD2 as D (6 bases). V lost 1 base and J lost 5, with 9 bases in between. The CDR3 sequence is 14 residues long. Germline V CDR1 and CDR2: MGHRA, YSYEKL. The CDR3 region is CASSQGGLNNEQFF. CDR3 bases: TGCGCCAGCAGCCAAGGGGGACTTAACAATGAGCAGTTCTTC.

The chain joins TRBV7-2 to TRBJ2-5; D possibly corresponds to TRBD1 (6 bases). Germline values: CDR1 SGHTA, CDR2 FQGNSA. The CDR3 runs to 15 residues. V was shortened by 2 bases and J by 7 bases, with 17 bases between the two germline ends. The CDR3 DNA is TGTGCCAGCAGCTTAAGCGGCCAGGGGTGGGGGACCCAGTACTTC. This translates into CASSLSGQGWGTQYF.

The V call is TRBV5-3, the J call TRBJ2-4; the match to TRBD2 covers 11 bases. TRBV5-3 is identified as an open reading frame with a role that is uncertain. The CDR3 length is 18 residues. V trimming: 0 bases; J trimming: 0 bases; junction bases outside the gene matches: 5. The CDR3 sequence: CARSLETSGRAAKNIQYF. Written as DNA, the CDR3 is TGTGCCAGAAGCTTGGAAACTAGCGGGAGAGCAGCCAAAAACATTCAGTACTTC.

The chain is built from TRBV2 and TRBJ1-1, with 8 bases that match TRBD1. The V gene's germline CDR1 is SNHLY and CDR2 FYNNEI. This CDR3 spans 17 amino acids. With 6 bases clipped from V and 5 bases from J, the junction kept 17 bases outside the gene matches. CDR3 amino acids: CASRGIRGRGIWTEAFF. DNA for the CDR3: TGTGCCAGCAGGGGAATCAGGGGGCGGGGGATTTGGACTGAAGCTTTCTTT.

Here the CDR3 DNA reads TGTGCCATCAGAGTGGACAGGGACACCGGGGAGCTGTTTTTT. It encodes CAIRVDRDTGELFF. The chain couples TRBV10-3 to TRBJ2-2; 8 nucleotides match TRBD1. Germline values: CDR1 ENHRY, CDR2 SYGVKD. V was clipped by 6 bases and J by 3 bases; unmatched bases: 3. The CDR3 is 14 amino acids.

The rearrangement uses TRBV6-1 and TRBJ1-6; D ambiguous. This CDR3 spans 15 amino acids. Germline CDR1 is MNHNS and CDR2 is SASEGT. Trimming removed 0 bases at V and 11 bases at J, with 14 bases between. Here the CDR3 reads CASSEAGGFWTPLHF. The CDR3 DNA reads TGTGCCAGCAGTGAAGCGGGCGGGTTCTGGACACCCCTCCACTTT.

Concerning this clone itself: A junction boundary mismatches the germline segment, possibly from a read error. This rearrangement joins TRBV27 to TRBJ2-7; 9 bases are a match to TRBD1. Looked up from germline, CDR1 is MNHEY and CDR2 is SMNVEV (reference sequence). The CDR3 is made up of 14 amino acids. CDR3 amino acids: CASSPGTGSRSRNF. In DNA form, the CDR3 reads TGTGCCAGCAGTCCTGGGACAGGGTCTAGGAGTAGGAACTTC.

This clone has just one count. The chain joins TRBV10-1 to TRBJ2-1, with 10 positions matching TRBD1. Germline V CDR1 and CDR2: WNHNN, SYGVQD (reference sequence). The CDR3 runs to 17 residues. The junction had 12 bases not matched to a gene; V was cut back by 4 bases and J by 6 bases. The CDR3 spells CASSGGQGTVIPNEQFF. In nucleotides, the CDR3 is TGCGCCAGCAGTGGGGGACAGGGGACGGTCATTCCCAATGAGCAGTTCTTC.

The gene calls are TRBV19 and TRBJ2-7; 9 positions match TRBD1. In germline, CDR1 is LNHDA, CDR2 SQIVND (reference sequence). This CDR3 spans 13 amino acids. Trimming took 6 bases from V and 5 from J; bases not matched to a gene: 5. CDR3 region: CASRGQGVDEQYF. The CDR3 region has the DNA TGTGCCAGTAGGGGACAGGGTGTCGACGAGCAGTACTTC.

The chain uses TRBV6-5 and TRBJ2-1; the match to TRBD2 covers 11 bases. Germline V gives CDR1 MNHEY, CDR2 SVGAGI. The junction had 6 bases not matched to a gene; V was cut back by 4 bases and J by 4 bases. The CDR3 sequence is 16 residues long. CDR3 protein: CASSFMTSGDYNEQFF. CDR3 in DNA: TGTGCCAGCAGTTTCATGACTAGCGGGGATTACAATGAGCAGTTCTTC.

The chain joins TRBV24-1 to TRBJ2-5; 7 bases line up with TRBD1. The CDR3 covers 16 residues. Germline trimming cut 4 bases from V and 7 bases from J; bases unmatched to any gene: 14. Germline-derived CDR1 and CDR2 are KGHDR and SFDVKD. The CDR3 protein is CATSDPRTGQTGTQYF. CDR3 DNA: TGTGCCACCAGTGACCCCCGGACAGGCCAAACGGGGACCCAGTACTTC.

This clone has only one observation. CDR3 in amino acids: CASRGAGGPGEQYF. The CDR3 DNA reads TGTGCCAGCAGGGGTGCGGGGGGCCCCGGGGAGCAGTACTTC. This chain links TRBV27 with TRBJ2-7; 8 bases match TRBD2. The CDR3 covers 14 residues. V dropped 6 bases and J dropped 7; count of bases not matched to a gene: 11. Germline assignment: CDR1 MNHEY and CDR2 SMNVEV (reference sequence).